The T cell receptor (beta chain) described here comes from a study of Graves' ophthalmopathy and Graves' hyperthyroidism. Amplified TCR beta CDR3 regions were obtained using RNA transcripts as template. Second-round multiplex PCR followed a first-round RT-PCR using HTBI primers. TCRdb reanalysed the multiplex PCR reads using MiXCR and keeps one entry per CDR3 protein. Here the sample spans over a million distinct CDR3 sequences, about 36% being singletons. This clonotype occurred once. The target antigen is unknown. General study points: The model flagged ophthalmopathy progression at 65% to 71% sensitivity and 72% to 80% specificity.

The CDR3 has 14 residues. Trimming removed 3 bases from V and 7 bases from J, with 15 bases in between. This TCR derives from an adult man with Graves' hyperthyroidism. The sample taken for sequencing was peripheral blood or thyroid tissue (not recorded which). The V call is TRBV12-3 or TRBV12-4, the J call TRBJ1-2; a possible D gene is TRBD1 (6 bases). Here the CDR3 DNA reads TGTGCCAGCAGTTTTCAGGGGAGTTTCCGTGGCTACACCTTC. Translation: CASSFQGSFRGYTF.